Following are 25 T cell receptor beta chains from one sample sequenced in a study of blood T cell repertoires in COVID-19. Libraries were prepared by immunoSEQ multiplex PCR; TCRdb keeps only in-frame clonotypes and omits some of them. In the table there are 100,000 to 150,000 clones, over 80% of which are singletons. Specimen: peripheral blood. Receptors were obtained from a man in his 60s with acute or convalescent COVID-19.

DNA of the CDR3: TGTGCCAGCAGCGCATGGACAGGGGTGAATCAGCCCCAGCATTTT. This encodes CASSAWTGVNQPQHF. The V and J genes are TRBV2 and TRBJ1-5; TRBD1 aligns across 9 bases. V shed 6 bases, J shed 4 bases, and the junction held 7 bases outside the gene matches. Germline CDR1 is SNHLY and CDR2 is FYNNEI. This CDR3 spans 15 amino acids.

With regard to this clone: At the DNA level, this CDR3 is encoded by other sequences in the same sample as well. The J gene is TRBJ1-4, the V gene TRBV18, with 9 nucleotides matching TRBD1. The germline CDR1 and CDR2 sequences are KGHSH and LQKENI. This CDR3 has 13 residues. V shed 3 bases, J shed 8 bases, and the junction held 1 base outside the gene matches. In DNA form, the CDR3 reads TGTGCCAGCTCACCGGGGACAGGGGAAAAACTGTTTTTT. This encodes CASSPGTGEKLFF. The full variable domain, completed using reference TRBV18 and TRBJ1-4, is NAGVMQNPRHLVRRRGQEARLRCSPMKGHSHVYWYRQLPEEGLKFMVYLQKENIIDESGMPKERFSAEFPKEGPSILRIQQVVRGDSAAYFCASSPGTGEKLFFGSGTQLSVL.

The chain carries TRBV5-1 and TRBJ1-2; 7 bases are shared with TRBD1. Germline lookup yields CDR1 SGHRS and CDR2 YFSETQ. The CDR3 consists of 14 residues. The trim removed 2 bases at V and 6 bases at J, leaving 7 bases unmatched. DNA of the CDR3: TGCGCCAGCAGCTTTCAAGGGGGCGCGGATGGCTACACCTTC. This sequence encodes CASSFQGGADGYTF.

The chain uses TRBV18 and TRBJ1-2; D might be TRBD1 (6 bases). CDR3 length: 15 residues. Germline CDR1 reads KGHSH; CDR2 reads LQKENI. Trimming cost V 6 bases and J 2 bases, with 16 bases left between them. In nucleotides, the CDR3 is TGTGCCAGCTCTCTCCTAGGGGGTCCGAACTATGGCTACACCTTC. Its protein is CASSLLGGPNYGYTF.

The sample holds one count of this clone. The chain employs TRBV2 and TRBJ1-5; D unclear. This CDR3 spans 13 amino acids. V lost 11 bases and J lost 0, with 11 bases in between. Germline loops: CDR1 SNHLY, CDR2 FYNNEI. The DNA of the CDR3 is TGTGCCGTCAGATTTGATAGCAATCAGCCCCAGCATTTT. It is translated as CAVRFDSNQPQHF.

This chain uses TRBV5-5 with TRBJ2-1; 7 bases are a match to TRBD1. The CDR3 runs to 15 residues. Germline trimming cut 4 bases from V and 7 bases from J; bases unmatched to any gene: 11. Per the germline V gene, CDR1 is SGHKS and CDR2 is YYEKEE (reference sequence). CDR3 DNA sequence: TGTGCCAGCAGCGGCCGGCAGGGGGTAAGAAATGAGCAGTTCTTC. Encoded protein: CASSGRQGVRNEQFF.

This clone was found once. V and J are TRBV10-3 and TRBJ2-1; 9 positions match TRBD1. The germline gives CDR1 ENHRY, CDR2 SYGVKD. Germline trimming cut 5 bases from V and 1 base from J; bases unmatched to any gene: 6. This CDR3 spans 16 amino acids. CDR3 sequence: CAISPGTGNSYNEQFF. CDR3 DNA sequence: TGTGCCATCAGTCCCGGGACAGGGAATTCCTACAATGAGCAGTTCTTC.

The rearrangement joins TRBV3-1 (or the pseudogene TRBV3-2) to TRBJ2-7; D possibly corresponds to TRBD2 (5 bases). The CDR3 has 14 amino acids. Trimming cost V 5 bases and J 9 bases, with 20 bases left between them. Germline V CDR1 and CDR2: LGHDT, YNNKEL (reference sequence). CDR3 nucleotide sequence: TGTGCCAGCAGCGAACTTCGGACTCCCTCCGGGCAGTACTTC. It encodes CASSELRTPSGQYF.

This chain connects TRBV6-5 to TRBJ2-5; 8 bases align to TRBD2. CDR1 and CDR2 (germline): MNHEY, SVGAGI. Losses at the gene ends were 4 bases for V and 5 bases for J; bases not matched to a gene: 12. The CDR3 runs to 16 residues. CDR3: CASSSYKRERAETQYF. In nucleotides, the CDR3 is TGTGCCAGCAGTTCTTATAAGCGGGAGAGAGCGGAGACCCAGTACTTC.

CDR3 sequence reads: CASSRHREGSNQPQHF. The CDR3 DNA reads TGTGCCAGCAGCCGTCACAGGGAAGGCAGCAATCAGCCCCAGCATTTT. The chain has TRBV11-3 and TRBJ1-5; possibly TRBD1 for D (6 bases). The CDR3 length is 16 residues. The V gene lost 5 bases and the J gene lost 1 base, with 15 bases spanning the gap. Germline lookup yields CDR1 SGHNT and CDR2 YENEEA. The whole variable domain, remainder taken from reference TRBV11-3 and TRBJ1-5, is EAGVVQSPRYKIIEKKQPVAFWCNPISGHNTLYWYLQNLGQGPELLIRYENEEAVDDSQLPKDRFSAERLKGVDSTLKIQPAELGDSAVYLCASSRHREGSNQPQHFGDGTRLSIL.

V gene TRBV4-1 combines with J gene TRBJ1-2; no definite D call. Trimming took off 1 base at V and 2 bases at J, with 8 bases between the two ends. This CDR3 contains 14 residues. Looked up from germline, CDR1 is MGHRA and CDR2 is YSYEKL. This CDR3 is CASSQGLNNYGYTF. CDR3 DNA: TGCGCCAGCAGCCAAGGACTGAACAACTATGGCTACACCTTC.

The V call is TRBV9, the J call TRBJ2-7, with 7 bases lining up with TRBD1. Germline lookup yields CDR1 SGDLS and CDR2 YYNGEE. This CDR3 contains 15 residues. V was pared by 2 bases and J by 3 bases, with 8 bases of the junction left unmatched. The CDR3: CASSVQPGQFYEQYF. As DNA, the CDR3 is TGTGCCAGCAGCGTCCAACCGGGACAGTTCTACGAGCAGTACTTC. Variable domain in full (rest from reference TRBV9 and TRBJ2-7): DSGVTQTPKHLITATGQRVTLRCSPRSGDLSVYWYQQSLDQGLQFLIQYYNGEERAKGNILERFSAQQFPDLHSELNLSSLELGDSALYFCASSVQPGQFYEQYFGPGTRLTVT.

The table lists this clone with a few counts. Other DNA sequences in the sample encode the same CDR3. This rearrangement joins TRBV9 to TRBJ2-3, with a tentative D call TRBD1 (6 bases). The CDR3 has 15 amino acids. Trimming took off 4 bases at V and 3 bases at J, with 15 bases between the two ends. The germline V gene encodes CDR1 SGDLS and CDR2 YYNGEE. Written as DNA, the CDR3 is TGTGCCAGCAGCCCCAGGGGCACCGGGACAGATACGCAGTATTTT. This codes for CASSPRGTGTDTQYF.

This clone was counted once. The chain recombines TRBV27 with TRBJ1-5; D may be TRBD1 (5 bases). The germline V and J ends were trimmed by 6 bases and 6 bases, with 12 bases remaining between them. The CDR3 loop spans 13 amino acids. Germline values: CDR1 MNHEY, CDR2 SMNVEV (reference sequence). In DNA form, the CDR3 reads TGTGCCAGCAGCCTAGTGGGGGGTCAGCCCCAGCATTTT. Translating gives CASSLVGGQPQHF.

Of note for this clone: This CDR3 is also generated by other DNA sequences in the sample. This rearrangement joins TRBV19 to TRBJ1-5, with D possibly TRBD1 on 6 matching bases. Germline CDR1 reads LNHDA; CDR2 reads SQIVND (reference sequence). The V and J ends lost 2 bases and 0 bases respectively, with 11 bases between them. The CDR3 covers 16 residues. The CDR3 sequence: CASSIRGGYSNQPQHF. The CDR3 bases are TGTGCCAGTAGTATACGGGGGGGCTATAGCAATCAGCCCCAGCATTTT.

V is TRBV4-1 and J is TRBJ2-3, with 9 bases matching TRBD1. CDR3 length equals 16 residues. The J segment lost 4 bases and the V segment lost 2 bases, leaving 7 bases of the junction unmatched. Germline V lookup: CDR1 MGHRA, CDR2 YSYEKL. The CDR3 protein is CASSQHQTGGADTQYF. DNA of the CDR3: TGCGCCAGCAGCCAACACCAAACAGGGGGCGCAGATACGCAGTATTTT.

J is TRBJ1-3 and V is TRBV6-2 or TRBV6-3; D gene unclear. Germline CDR1 is MNHEY and CDR2 is SVGEGT. Trimming pared 0 bases from V and 4 bases from J, leaving 19 bases between. The CDR3 spans 18 residues. The chain's CDR3 is CASSYSRQEVFPGNTIYF. CDR3 in DNA: TGTGCCAGCAGTTACTCGCGCCAGGAGGTCTTTCCAGGAAACACCATATATTTT.

The chain recombines TRBV7-9 with TRBJ2-7, with TRBD1 matching over 7 bases. The CDR3 spans 13 residues. The germline V gene has CDR1 SEHNR and CDR2 FQNEAQ (reference sequence). V lost 5 bases to trimming and J lost 5 bases; unmatched junction nucleotides: 6. CDR3 sequence reads: CASSPQQGNEQYF. As DNA, the CDR3 is TGTGCCAGCAGCCCCCAACAGGGGAACGAGCAGTACTTC.

The gene calls are TRBV7-9 and TRBJ1-6; a weak D match, TRBD1 (6 bases). Germline V gene lookup returns CDR1 SEHNR and CDR2 FQNEAQ (reference sequence). CDR3 length: 12 amino acids. V was trimmed by 3 bases and J by 10 bases, leaving 7 bases between them. The DNA of the CDR3 is TGTGCCAGCAGCTTGGACAGCTCACCCCTCCACTTT. Its protein product is CASSLDSSPLHF. The complete variable domain, with remaining parts taken from reference TRBV7-9 and TRBJ1-6, reads DTGVSQNPRHKITKRGQNVTFRCDPISEHNRLYWYRQTLGQGPEFLTYFQNEAQLEKSRLLSDRFSAERPKGSFSTLEIQRTEQGDSAMYLCASSLDSSPLHFGNGTRLTVT.

This clone showed up just a few times. This chain uses TRBV5-1 with TRBJ1-6; a weak D match, TRBD1 (6 bases). Germline V gives CDR1 SGHRS, CDR2 YFSETQ. The V and J ends lost 0 bases and 7 bases respectively, with 11 bases between them. The CDR3 has 15 residues. In nucleotides, the CDR3 is TGCGCCAGCAGCTTGGAAGGGGGATGGAATTCACCCCTCCACTTT. Translation: CASSLEGGWNSPLHF.

The chain uses TRBV28 and TRBJ1-5; TRBD1 agrees at 7 bases. The CDR3 consists of 14 residues. The V gene's germline CDR1 is MDHEN and CDR2 SYDVKM. Trimming took 3 bases from V and 6 from J; bases not matched to a gene: 5. The chain's CDR3 is CASSFFHRGQPQHF. The CDR3 DNA follows: TGTGCCAGCAGTTTCTTCCACAGGGGTCAGCCCCAGCATTTT.

This sequence joins TRBV5-1 and TRBJ2-7; 7 bases map to TRBD1. Losses at the gene ends were 5 bases for V and 2 bases for J; bases not matched to a gene: 16. The CDR3 is 17 amino acids. From germline, CDR1 is SGHRS and CDR2 YFSETQ. The CDR3 DNA is TGCGCCAGCAGGCCCATCCACAGGGGAGTTGCCGCCTACGAGCAGTACTTC. Translation: CASRPIHRGVAAYEQYF.

This rearrangement joins TRBV3-1 (or the pseudogene TRBV3-2) to TRBJ2-1; TRBD2 matches 7 bases. Germline assignment: CDR1 LGHDT and CDR2 YNNKEL (reference sequence). Trimming at V came to 4 bases and at J to 1 base, leaving 10 bases not matched to a gene. The CDR3 contains 17 residues. This CDR3 is CASSRYSSGTSYNEQFF. The CDR3 nucleotides are TGTGCCAGCAGCCGCTACTCTAGCGGAACATCCTACAATGAGCAGTTCTTC.

This chain uses TRBV7-9 with TRBJ1-4; tentatively, D is TRBD1 (6 bases). This CDR3 region has 14 residues. The V gene lost 5 bases and the J gene lost 8 bases, with 15 bases spanning the gap. Per the germline V gene, CDR1 is SEHNR and CDR2 is FQNEAQ (reference sequence). Here the CDR3 DNA reads TGTGCCAGCAGCGTCCACAGGGAGCAGGAAAAACTGTTTTTT. Translating gives CASSVHREQEKLFF. Full variable domain (rest looked up from reference TRBV7-9 and TRBJ1-4): DTGVSQNPRHKITKRGQNVTFRCDPISEHNRLYWYRQTLGQGPEFLTYFQNEAQLEKSRLLSDRFSAERPKGSFSTLEIQRTEQGDSAMYLCASSVHREQEKLFFGSGTQLSVL.

The chain has TRBV12-3 or TRBV12-4 and TRBJ2-1; D not resolved. The CDR3 has 13 residues. V lost 3 bases and J 4 bases, leaving 7 bases between the germline ends. The DNA of the CDR3 is TGTGCCAGCAGTTTCGGTTCATACAATGAGCAGTTCTTC. It yields the protein CASSFGSYNEQFF.